This T cell receptor (beta chain) was captured in a study of blood T cell repertoires in COVID-19. Study in general: Samples taken during acute and convalescent COVID-19 were collected in the United States, Italy and Spain. PBMCs, B-cell-depleted T cells, or T cells provided the cDNA or gDNA that made up the material.

The germline V gene has CDR1 MDHEN and CDR2 SYDVKM. The CDR3 is made up of 15 amino acids. Trimming removed 4 bases from V and 1 base from J; junction bases left unmatched: 3. In the original processing: Estimated nucleated cell counts came from reference gene primer amplification. The method was immunoSEQ multiplex PCR; TCRdb's version includes in-frame clones alone and lacks a portion of them. That table supplies the V and J calls and clone size; D and trimming were determined from the DNA. The sample contains roughly 200,000 clones, roughly 85% of which appear only once. This rearrangement joins TRBV28 to TRBJ2-1, with TRBD2 matching 8 bases. Source material: PBMCs or T cells enriched from blood (not recorded which). The TCR comes from a woman in her thirties or forties with acute COVID-19. CDR3 bases: TGTGCCAGCAGTTCTAGCGGGTGGTCCTACAATGAGCAGTTCTTC. This codes for CASSSSGWSYNEQFF. Complete variable domain (other parts from reference TRBV28 and TRBJ2-1): DVKVTQSSRYLVKRTGEKVFLECVQDMDHENMFWYRQDPGLGLRLIYFSYDVKMKEKGDIPEGYSVSREKKERFSLILESASTNQTSMYLCASSSSGWSYNEQFFGPGTRLTVL.